The table lists the clone carrying this TCR beta chain with a few counts. Its antigen remains unidentified. Unique molecular identifiers were used to barcode this TCRbeta library. Each CDR3 protein gets one entry after TCRdb re-called the PCR reads with MiXCR. The data show 750,000 to 950,000 distinct CDR3 sequences, under 20% seen once. This sample is drawn from a study of T-cell reconstitution after alpha-beta-depleted transplantation in children. Broader study findings: There were reportedly several hundred expanded graft clones from which alpha-beta T cells came about two months after transplant. It was newly produced T cells that mostly accounted for T-cell counts and diversity one year after transplant.

V lost 5 bases and J 2 bases, leaving 16 bases between the germline ends. This CDR3 region has 15 residues. This receptor was taken from a male patient younger than 18 who had a stem cell transplant for acute lymphoblastic leukemia, so the T cells may come from the graft donor. The chain combines TRBV12-3 or TRBV12-4 with TRBJ2-7, with a tentative D call TRBD1 (6 bases). Here the sequenced sample was PBMCs, mostly from graft donor cells, taken 360 days after TCRalphabeta/CD19-depleted stem cell transplant. The CDR3 region has the DNA TGTGCCAGCAGTCCCCTAAGGACAGTTCCCTACGAGCAGTACTTC. This codes for CASSPLRTVPYEQYF.